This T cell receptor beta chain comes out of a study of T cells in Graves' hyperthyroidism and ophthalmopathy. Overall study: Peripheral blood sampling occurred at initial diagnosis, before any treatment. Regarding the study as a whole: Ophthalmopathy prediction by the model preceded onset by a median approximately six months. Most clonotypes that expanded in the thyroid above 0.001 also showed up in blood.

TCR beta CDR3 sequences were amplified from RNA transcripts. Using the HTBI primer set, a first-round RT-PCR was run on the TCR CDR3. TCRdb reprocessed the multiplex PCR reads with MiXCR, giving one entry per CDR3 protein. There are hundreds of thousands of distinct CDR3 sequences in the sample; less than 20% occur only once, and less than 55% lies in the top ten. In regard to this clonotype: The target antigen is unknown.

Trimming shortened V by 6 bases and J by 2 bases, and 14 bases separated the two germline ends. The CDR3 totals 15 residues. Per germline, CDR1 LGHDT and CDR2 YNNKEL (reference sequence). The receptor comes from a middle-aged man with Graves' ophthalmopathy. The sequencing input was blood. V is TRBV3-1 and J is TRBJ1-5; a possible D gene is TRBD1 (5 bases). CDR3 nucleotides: TGTGCCAGCAGGGCCTCCGGGGGAGGCAATCAGCCCCAGCATTTT. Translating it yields CASRASGGGNQPQHF. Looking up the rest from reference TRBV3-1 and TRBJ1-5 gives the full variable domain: DTAVSQTPKYLVTQMGNDKSIKCEQNLGHDTMYWYKQDSKKFLKIMFSYNNKELIINETVPNRFSPKSPDKAHLNLHINSLELGDSAVYFCASRASGGGNQPQHFGDGTRLSIL.